This T cell receptor beta chain was obtained from a study of sequential checkpoint blockade in melanoma. Background on the study: TCRbeta immunosequencing was performed on DNA from roughly 90 pretreatment melanoma tumor samples.

Note on this clone: Its antigen is still unknown.

Germline V gives CDR1 MGHRA, CDR2 YSYEKL. Trimming cost V 0 bases and J 11 bases, with 10 bases left between them. The CDR3 has 12 amino acids. The sample's treatment: randomized to nivolumab then ipilimumab (arm A) or the reverse (arm B). Using immunoSEQ multiplex PCR, the repertoire was profiled, and TCRdb retains in-frame clones only, with some absent. The sample lists 950 to 1,500 clones, under 20% occurring once. General study points: Pretreatment TIL clonality tracked with response in the nivolumab-first arm.

This material consisted of tumor tissue (inferred from file names), taken from a patient given nivolumab and ipilimumab in sequence. The chain uses TRBV4-1 and TRBJ1-1; D perhaps matches TRBD1 (5 bases). This clonotype originated in a human donor with melanoma. The CDR3 region is CASSQEGGVAFF. CDR3 sequence (DNA): TGCGCCAGCAGCCAAGAGGGGGGAGTGGCTTTCTTT.